This TCR beta chain was documented in a study of blood T cell repertoires in COVID-19. As for the study in general: Sites across the United States, Italy and Spain contributed samples from acute and convalescent COVID-19.

Produced via immunoSEQ multiplex PCR; TCRdb's table is partial and in-frame only. Of about 170,000 clones in the sample, about 90% were seen once. CDR1 LNHDA and CDR2 SQIVND come from the germline V gene (reference sequence). The CDR3 has 15 residues. Trimming took off 3 bases at V and 6 bases at J, with 14 bases between the two ends. This clone was counted between two and nine times. The sequence was collected from a young man with COVID-19, enrolled during active disease. V and J are TRBV19 and TRBJ1-4; D is perhaps TRBD1 (5 bases). The sample taken for sequencing was peripheral blood. The CDR3 reads CASSMMGRWDEKLFF. For the CDR3, the DNA is TGTGCCAGTAGTATGATGGGGCGTTGGGATGAAAAACTGTTTTTT.